Below, 14 T cell receptor beta chains from the same sample are listed, as sequenced in a study of cytomegalovirus exposure and HLA in healthy donors. Both 60 Vbeta primers and 13 Jbeta primers went into the PCR. The method was immunoSEQ multiplex PCR; TCRdb's version includes in-frame clones alone and lacks a portion of them. The sample has more than 90,000 clones, 78% seen once. Sequencing used PBMCs. Receptors were obtained from a woman in her thirties or forties in good health and CMV-seronegative.

As concerns this clone: Germline and junction disagree at one end, which may indicate a read error. V is TRBV5-1 and J is TRBJ1-1; TRBD1 matches 8 bases. This CDR3 is built from 16 residues. The germline CDR1 and CDR2 sequences are SGHRS and YFSETQ. This chain's CDR3 is CASSRDRGILNTEAFF. The CDR3 coding sequence is TGTGCCAGCAGCCGAGACAGGGGAATCTTAAACACTGAAGCTTTCTTT.

This clone was recorded once. The V and J genes are TRBV18 and TRBJ2-1; 7 bases fit TRBD1. The CDR3 totals 15 residues. Looked up from germline, CDR1 is KGHSH and CDR2 is LQKENI. The ends lost 5 bases at V and 5 bases at J; junction bases unmatched: 9. The CDR3 DNA is TGTGCCAGCTCAGAGGACAGGCTAGATCACAATGAGCAGTTCTTC. Translated, it gives CASSEDRLDHNEQFF.

In its sample, this clone was seen once. The chain recombines TRBV5-4 with TRBJ2-2, with TRBD1 as a possible D gene (5 bases). The CDR3 totals 15 residues. Germline lookup yields CDR1 SGHNT and CDR2 YYREEE (reference sequence). The germline V and J ends were trimmed by 4 bases and 0 bases, with 10 bases remaining between them. CDR3 in amino acids: CASSDRFSNTGELFF. In DNA, the CDR3 is TGTGCCAGCAGCGACAGATTCTCGAACACCGGGGAGCTGTTTTTT. Full variable domain (missing parts from reference TRBV5-4 and TRBJ2-2): ETGVTQSPTHLIKTRGQQVTLRCSSQSGHNTVSWYQQALGQGPQFIFQYYREEENGRGNFPPRFSGLQFPNYSSELNVNALELDDSALYLCASSDRFSNTGELFFGEGSRLTVL.

For the CDR3, the DNA is TGTGCCAGCAGCGTAATCGACTATATAAAAGAGACCCAGTACTTC. Protein: CASSVIDYIKETQYF. The chain uses TRBV9 and TRBJ2-5, with D perhaps TRBD2 (5 bases). Germline CDR1 SGDLS, CDR2 YYNGEE. The CDR3 extends over 15 amino acids. Trimming removed 1 base at V and 3 bases at J, with 13 bases between.

The CDR3 loop reads CASSTTGRGETQYF. In DNA form, the CDR3 reads TGTGCCAGTAGTACCACGGGTCGGGGGGAGACCCAGTACTTC. V is TRBV19 and J is TRBJ2-5, with TRBD2 as a possible D gene (6 bases). V shed 4 bases and J shed 5 bases, with 14 bases lying between them. Germline CDR1 is LNHDA and CDR2 is SQIVND (reference sequence). The CDR3 is made up of 14 amino acids.

This chain uses TRBV28 with TRBJ2-3; 11 bases align to TRBD2. Germline values: CDR1 MDHEN, CDR2 SYDVKM. The CDR3 contains 16 residues. V dropped 6 bases and J dropped 2; count of bases not matched to a gene: 7. CDR3 nucleotides: TGTGCCAGCAGCCCTGGGACTAGCGGCGCCACAGATACGCAGTATTTT. This gives the protein CASSPGTSGATDTQYF.

V gene TRBV10-1 combines with J gene TRBJ2-2; 7 nucleotides agree with TRBD2. With 2 bases clipped from V and 4 bases from J, the junction kept 4 bases outside the gene matches. Germline V gene sequence: CDR1 WNHNN, CDR2 SYGVQD (reference sequence). The CDR3 extends over 15 amino acids. The CDR3 nucleotides are TGCGCCAGCAGTGAGAGGACTAGTGGCACCGGGGAGCTGTTTTTT. It codes for CASSERTSGTGELFF.

This clone was detected once. This chain connects TRBV11-2 to TRBJ2-1; 10 bases are a match to TRBD2. The germline CDR1 and CDR2 sequences are SGHAT and FQNNGV. The CDR3 contains 15 residues. V shed 3 bases, J shed 2 bases, and the junction held 1 base outside the gene matches. CDR3: CASSLGLAPYNEQFF. Here the CDR3 DNA reads TGTGCCAGCAGCTTGGGACTAGCGCCCTACAATGAGCAGTTCTTC.

With regard to this clone: Other DNA sequences in this specimen translate into the identical CDR3. The chain recombines TRBV6-6 with TRBJ1-3; D gene uncertain. The V gene's germline CDR1 is MNHNY and CDR2 SVGAGI (reference sequence). V shed 5 bases and J shed 8 bases, with 19 bases lying between them. This CDR3 contains 15 residues. The CDR3 loop is CASSPAGHTEDTIYF. Written as DNA, the CDR3 is TGTGCCAGCAGTCCTGCGGGCCACACCGAAGACACCATATATTTT.

J is TRBJ2-3 and V is TRBV27, with TRBD2 identical over 13 bases. The CDR3 runs 17 residues. The V gene end was trimmed by 2 bases and the J gene end by 4 bases; junction bases not matched to a gene: 6. In germline, CDR1 is MNHEY, CDR2 SMNVEV (reference sequence). Here the CDR3 reads CASSLAPGLAGSDTQYF. DNA of the CDR3: TGTGCCAGCAGTTTAGCCCCGGGACTAGCGGGATCAGATACGCAGTATTTT.

This clone was counted only a few times. V usage is TRBV6-1 and J usage is TRBJ1-1, with 10 positions matching TRBD1. V lost 7 bases, J lost 6 bases, and 8 bases stayed unmatched. Germline V gene lookup returns CDR1 MNHNS and CDR2 SASEGT. The CDR3 sequence is 14 residues long. The CDR3 sequence: CASTRTGGPSEAFF. The CDR3 nucleotides are TGTGCCAGCACAAGGACAGGGGGACCTTCTGAAGCTTTCTTT.

This clone was seen a few times. DNA for the CDR3: TGCAGCGTTTCTAGCCCCGGGGAGCTGTTTTTT. As protein: CSVSSPGELFF. The chain recombines TRBV29-1 with TRBJ2-2; maybe TRBD2 (5 bases). Germline V gene data show CDR1 as SQVTM and CDR2 as ANQGSEA. The V gene lost 5 bases and the J gene lost 6 bases, with 7 bases spanning the gap. The CDR3 runs 11 residues.

The J gene is TRBJ2-2, the V gene TRBV9; tentative D call: TRBD2 (6 bases). The CDR3 is 13 amino acids. The germline gives CDR1 SGDLS, CDR2 YYNGEE. The germline V and J ends were trimmed by 5 bases and 5 bases, with 10 bases remaining between them. The chain's CDR3 is CASSPRGTGELFF. DNA of the CDR3: TGTGCCAGCAGTCCTCGGGGGACCGGGGAGCTGTTTTTT.

The chain combines TRBV6-1 with TRBJ2-1, with 8 bases that match TRBD2. The CDR3 has 15 residues. With 6 bases clipped from V and 9 bases from J, the junction kept 13 bases outside the gene matches. Germline V CDR1 and CDR2: MNHNS, SASEGT. CDR3 protein: CASSPGTRGRGEQFF. CDR3 in DNA: TGTGCCAGCAGCCCCGGGACTAGAGGTCGGGGTGAGCAGTTCTTC.